This TCR beta chain was documented in a study of shared clonotypes between healthy human individuals. CD45RO-negative, CCR7-positively selected cells formed the naive CD8 fraction, excluding terminally differentiated effector memory CD45RA+ cells. Clones were sequenced by immunoSEQ multiplex PCR, and TCRdb holds only the in-frame ones, with some missing. Of about 1,900,000 clones in the sample, approximately 94% are singletons; the top ten hold less than 1.5%. The sequenced sample was naive CD8+ T cells sorted from blood. The receptor was isolated from a man between 18 and 35 years old in good health.

The CDR3 sequence is CASSDRTGTEGRNEQFF. CDR3 sequence (DNA): TGTGCCAGCAGTGACAGGACAGGGACTGAGGGGAGGAATGAGCAGTTCTTC. The chain links TRBV6-4 to TRBJ2-1; TRBD1 agrees at 8 bases. Germline V gene data show CDR1 as MRHNA and CDR2 as SNTAGT. Trimming at V came to 2 bases and at J to 7 bases, leaving 13 bases not matched to a gene. The CDR3 spans 17 residues.